Below, one T cell receptor (beta chain) is given with its context. Germline-derived CDR1 and CDR2 are SEHNR and FQNEAQ (reference sequence). The CDR3 totals 12 residues. V was clipped by 2 bases and J by 8 bases, with 6 bases between them. Treatment defined: around 19 received Ad26.COV2.S at low or high dose, single or two shots; about 5 received placebo; per-sample allocation not given. Samples were taken on day 63 after the first vaccine or placebo injection. An adult donor aged 18-55 years was enrolled in Boston. The vaccine delivered Wuhan-strain SARS-CoV-2 spike through an Ad26 vector. This entry is derived from a study of Ad26.COV2.S vaccination and SARS-CoV-2 variants. Sequenced by immunoSEQ multiplex PCR; TCRdb stores in-frame clones only, minus some. The sample includes some 640,000 clones, about 90% of them seen just once.

This chain joins TRBV7-9 and TRBJ1-4; no clear D. The sequence derives from a person aged 18-60 years who received the Ad26.COV2.S COVID-19 vaccine or a placebo. The sample was peripheral blood, taken in a trial of Ad26.COV2.S vaccine versus placebo. The CDR3 protein is CASSLKTEKLFF. As DNA, the CDR3 is TGTGCCAGCAGCTTAAAAACAGAAAAACTGTTTTTT.